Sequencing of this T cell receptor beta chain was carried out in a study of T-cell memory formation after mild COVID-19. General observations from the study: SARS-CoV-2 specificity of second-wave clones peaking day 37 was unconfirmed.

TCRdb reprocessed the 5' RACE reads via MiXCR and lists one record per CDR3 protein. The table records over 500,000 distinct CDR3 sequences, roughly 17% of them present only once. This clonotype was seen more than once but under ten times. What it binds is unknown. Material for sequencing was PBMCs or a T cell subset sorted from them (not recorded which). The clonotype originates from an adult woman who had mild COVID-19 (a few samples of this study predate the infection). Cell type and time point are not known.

This CDR3 is CASSVQSPRYNEQFF. In DNA form, the CDR3 reads TGTGCCAGTAGTGTCCAGTCTCCCCGCTACAATGAGCAGTTCTTC. The chain has TRBV19 and TRBJ2-1; no clear D. The CDR3 consists of 15 residues. Per germline, CDR1 LNHDA and CDR2 SQIVND (reference sequence). Trimming took off 5 bases at V and 3 bases at J, with 14 bases between the two ends.